Below, one T cell receptor (beta chain) is given with its context. Stable hyperthyroidism: no ophthalmopathy progression over 18 months of follow-up. This entry belongs to a study of T cells in Graves' hyperthyroidism and ophthalmopathy. After removal of 9 bases from V and 2 bases from J, the junction contained 3 bases not matched to a gene. Germline CDR1 reads MNHNS; CDR2 reads SASEGT. The CDR3 has 13 amino acids. RNA transcripts provided the source from which TCR beta CDR3 regions were amplified. First-round RT-PCR targeting the TCR CDR3 was performed with the HTBI primer set. TCRdb itself ran the multiplex PCR reads through MiXCR, one entry per CDR3 protein. The sample contains about 720,000 distinct CDR3 sequences, about a sixth of which appear only once.

The source material was blood. This TCR was sampled from a man younger than 35 with Graves' hyperthyroidism. The rearrangement joins TRBV6-1 to TRBJ2-3; 9 bases fit TRBD2. The CDR3 coding sequence is TGTGCCAGTGCTAGCGGGAACACAGATACGCAGTATTTT. It encodes CASASGNTDTQYF.